Presented here are 26 T cell receptor beta chains from one specimen sequenced in a study of cytomegalovirus exposure and HLA in healthy donors. PCR used 60 Vbeta primers and 13 Jbeta primers. Some clones are missing from TCRdb's copy, which holds only in-frame ones; the method was immunoSEQ multiplex PCR. In total, the table holds roughly 120,000 clones. The specimen sequenced was PBMCs. The receptors come from a man under 40 in good health and CMV-seronegative.

The gene calls are TRBV4-1 and TRBJ2-5, with 11 bases that match TRBD2. Germline V CDR1 and CDR2: MGHRA, YSYEKL. The V gene end was trimmed by 2 bases and the J gene end by 1 base; junction bases not matched to a gene: 6. The length of the CDR3 is 17 residues. CDR3: CASSQMGTSGAQETQYF. CDR3 in DNA: TGCGCCAGCAGCCAAATGGGGACTAGCGGTGCCCAAGAGACCCAGTACTTC.

V is TRBV5-1 and J is TRBJ2-7, with TRBD2 as a possible D gene (6 bases). V dropped 0 bases and J dropped 5 bases, with 9 bases sitting between them. CDR3 length: 13 amino acids. Germline CDR1 SGHRS, CDR2 YFSETQ. The chain's CDR3 is CASSLGDCHEQYF. The CDR3 nucleotides are TGCGCCAGCAGCTTGGGGGACTGCCACGAGCAGTACTTC.

The CDR3 nucleotides are TGTGCCAGCACCCCGGACAGGGAAGCTAACTATGGCTACACCTTC. As protein: CASTPDREANYGYTF. This chain links TRBV7-2 with TRBJ1-2; 8 nucleotides agree with TRBD1. CDR1 is SGHTA, CDR2 FQGNSA, per germline. The junction had 7 bases not matched to a gene; V was cut back by 7 bases and J by 0 bases. The CDR3 covers 15 residues.

The chain couples TRBV13 to TRBJ2-1; a weak D match, TRBD2 (6 bases). CDR3 length: 17 residues. Germline V lookup: CDR1 PRHDT, CDR2 FYEKMQ (reference sequence). V shed 5 bases and J shed 0 bases, with 17 bases lying between them. In nucleotides, the CDR3 is TGTGCCAGCAGCCTGACTGGGCGGGGCCTCTCCTACAATGAGCAGTTCTTC. Residues: CASSLTGRGLSYNEQFF.

The V and J genes are TRBV25-1 and TRBJ2-7; weak D call: TRBD2 (7 bases). This CDR3 comprises 14 residues. The V and J ends lost 5 bases and 6 bases respectively, with 17 bases between them. CDR1 and CDR2 from the germline V gene are MGHDK and SYGVNS. The DNA of the CDR3 is TGTGCCAGCAGTTCTTGGGGGGGACAACCCGAGCAGTACTTC. As protein: CASSSWGGQPEQYF.

V gene TRBV6-4 combines with J gene TRBJ1-5, with TRBD1 matching over 7 bases. Germline V gene data show CDR1 as MRHNA and CDR2 as SNTAGT. V was pared by 6 bases and J by 0 bases, with 8 bases of the junction left unmatched. CDR3 size: 16 residues. The CDR3 DNA reads as TGTGCCAGCAGGACCACAGGGGTTTATAGCAATCAGCCCCAGCATTTT. Protein product: CASRTTGVYSNQPQHF.

The CDR3 here is CAISDAGGGETQYF. In nucleotides, the CDR3 is TGTGCCATCAGTGATGCGGGGGGGGGAGAGACCCAGTACTTC. This chain uses TRBV10-3 with TRBJ2-5; 9 bases map to TRBD2. Germline trimming cut 3 bases from V and 4 bases from J; bases unmatched to any gene: 3. The V gene's germline CDR1 is ENHRY and CDR2 SYGVKD. The CDR3 runs to 14 residues.

This chain links TRBV7-9 with TRBJ2-7; 12 bases line up with TRBD1. V gave up 5 bases and J gave up 4 bases; unmatched junction bases: 6. The CDR3 has 15 amino acids. Germline V gives CDR1 SEHNR, CDR2 FQNEAQ (reference sequence). In DNA, the CDR3 is TGTGCCAGCAGCCCCCGGGACAGGGGGCTATACGAGCAGTACTTC. It translates to CASSPRDRGLYEQYF.

V gene TRBV6-5 combines with J gene TRBJ2-3; 7 nucleotides match TRBD2. Germline V gives CDR1 MNHEY, CDR2 SVGAGI. Losses at the gene ends were 6 bases for V and 4 bases for J; bases not matched to a gene: 4. The length of the CDR3 is 13 residues. CDR3 coding DNA: TGTGCCAGCAGGTGGGCGGGGGCAGATACGCAGTATTTT. Translating gives CASRWAGADTQYF.

This chain links TRBV27 with TRBJ2-7; D perhaps matches TRBD1 (6 bases). This CDR3 is built from 15 residues. With 3 bases removed from V and 0 bases from J, the gap between germline ends came to 12 bases. Germline lookup yields CDR1 MNHEY and CDR2 SMNVEV (reference sequence). The CDR3 region has the DNA TGTGCCAGCAGTTTTCTGGACAGCGGCTCCTACGAGCAGTACTTC. Amino acids: CASSFLDSGSYEQYF.

This chain links TRBV5-1 with TRBJ2-2, with TRBD2 matching 9 bases. Per germline, CDR1 SGHRS and CDR2 YFSETQ. The CDR3 has 15 amino acids. V dropped 3 bases and J dropped 1; count of bases not matched to a gene: 1. This chain's CDR3 is CASSSAGGNTGELFF. CDR3 DNA sequence: TGCGCCAGCAGCTCAGCGGGGGGGAACACCGGGGAGCTGTTTTTT.

The chain joins TRBV5-8 to TRBJ1-5, with a possible D match to TRBD1 (6 bases). Per the germline V gene, CDR1 is SGHTS and CDR2 is YDEGEE. CDR3 length equals 15 residues. Between the trimmed V and J ends, which lost 4 bases and 3 bases, there was a span of 14 bases. The CDR3 coding sequence is TGTGCCAGCAGCGACGCGACAGGACCCAATCAGCCCCAGCATTTT. Translated: CASSDATGPNQPQHF.

The chain is built from TRBV11-2 and TRBJ2-1, with D possibly matching TRBD2 (6 bases). The CDR3 consists of 14 residues. V gave up 2 bases and J gave up 12 bases, with 17 bases separating them. The germline gives CDR1 SGHAT, CDR2 FQNNGV. CDR3 residues: CASSLYGGSKSQFF. CDR3 nucleotides: TGTGCCAGCAGCTTATACGGGGGTTCTAAGTCGCAGTTCTTC.

This rearrangement joins TRBV5-8 to TRBJ2-2, with TRBD1 matching over 9 bases. With 1 base clipped from V and 3 bases from J, the junction kept 4 bases outside the gene matches. In germline, CDR1 is SGHTS, CDR2 YDEGEE. The CDR3 has 16 residues. The CDR3 DNA reads TGTGCCAGCAGCTTGCTCGGGACAGGGCACACCGGGGAGCTGTTTTTT. Amino acid sequence: CASSLLGTGHTGELFF.

CDR3 nucleotides: TGTGCCAGCTCACAACAGGGTCAGGAAAAACTGTTTTTT. Amino acid sequence: CASSQQGQEKLFF. The chain has TRBV18 and TRBJ1-4; D is possibly TRBD1 (6 bases). V was clipped by 4 bases and J by 8 bases, with 11 bases between them. Germline-derived CDR1 and CDR2 are KGHSH and LQKENI. The CDR3 totals 13 residues.

This chain joins TRBV6-1 and TRBJ2-7; D not certain. There are 15 residues in the CDR3. The germline CDR1 and CDR2 sequences are MNHNS and SASEGT. Trimming pared 2 bases from V and 5 bases from J, leaving 16 bases between. The CDR3 region has the DNA TGTGCCAGCAGTGAAAGTGTAGCCACCCGGGACGAGCAGTACTTC. Its protein is CASSESVATRDEQYF.

The V gene is TRBV7-9, the J gene TRBJ1-1, with unresolved D. There are 19 residues in the CDR3. Per germline, CDR1 SEHNR and CDR2 FQNEAQ (reference sequence). V lost 5 bases and J 1 base, leaving 26 bases between the germline ends. The CDR3 loop reads CASSGPPGRLSTTNTEAFF. The CDR3 nucleotides read TGTGCCAGCAGCGGCCCACCTGGCAGGCTCTCTACCACGAACACTGAAGCTTTCTTT.

The CDR3 DNA reads as TGTGCCAGCAGCGTAGAAACTAGCGGGGGGGGTACGCAGTATTTT. Protein sequence: CASSVETSGGGTQYF. This chain links TRBV9 with TRBJ2-3, with 13 bases aligning to TRBD2. Germline-derived CDR1 and CDR2 are SGDLS and YYNGEE. This CDR3 region has 15 residues. The ends lost 0 bases at V and 8 bases at J; junction bases unmatched: 3.

The genes are TRBV11-3 and TRBJ1-1, with 7 bases that match TRBD1. The CDR3 spans 14 residues. Per germline, CDR1 SGHNT and CDR2 YENEEA. Germline trimming cut 5 bases from V and 2 bases from J; bases unmatched to any gene: 5. The CDR3 reads CASSPGQPNTEAFF. Written as DNA, the CDR3 is TGTGCCAGCAGCCCGGGACAGCCTAACACTGAAGCTTTCTTT.

The chain couples TRBV28 to TRBJ1-2, with D possibly matching TRBD1 (6 bases). V was pared by 6 bases and J by 2 bases, with 13 bases between. Germline CDR1 is MDHEN and CDR2 is SYDVKM. CDR3 size: 14 residues. CDR3 loop: CASSSTGPNYGYTF. The CDR3 DNA follows: TGTGCCAGCAGCTCAACAGGGCCAAACTATGGCTACACCTTC.

This rearrangement joins TRBV29-1 to TRBJ1-4; no clear D gene. The CDR3 runs 11 residues. Per the germline V gene, CDR1 is SQVTM and CDR2 is ANQGSEA. Trimming removed 5 bases from V and 8 bases from J, with 9 bases in between. This CDR3 reads CSVLEFEKLFF. DNA of the CDR3: TGCAGCGTTCTCGAGTTCGAAAAACTGTTTTTT.

The V and J genes are TRBV10-3 and TRBJ1-5; no reliable D call. CDR3 length equals 14 residues. The V gene lost 0 bases and the J gene lost 5 bases, with 8 bases spanning the gap. Germline CDR1 ENHRY, CDR2 SYGVKD. CDR3 protein: CAISESTRDQPQHF. Here the CDR3 DNA reads TGTGCCATCAGTGAGTCGACTCGAGATCAGCCCCAGCATTTT.

The V and J genes are TRBV7-6 and TRBJ1-6; 10 bases line up with TRBD1. This CDR3 contains 15 residues. Germline V lookup: CDR1 SGHVS, CDR2 FNYEAQ. The V gene end was trimmed by 5 bases and the J gene end by 10 bases; junction bases not matched to a gene: 8. CDR3 residues: CASSTLDRGKSPLHF. In DNA, the CDR3 is TGTGCCAGCAGCACCCTGGACAGGGGGAAATCACCCCTCCACTTT. The whole variable domain, filled in from reference TRBV7-6 and TRBJ1-6, reads GAGVSQSPRYKVTKRGQDVALRCDPISGHVSLYWYRQALGQGPEFLTYFNYEAQQDKSGLPNDRFSAERPEGSISTLTIQRTEQRDSAMYRCASSTLDRGKSPLHFGNGTRLTVT.

The chain joins TRBV4-1 to TRBJ2-5; a weak D match, TRBD1 (6 bases). Trimming cost V 0 bases and J 3 bases, with 8 bases left between them. From germline, CDR1 is MGHRA and CDR2 YSYEKL. The CDR3 spans 14 residues. The CDR3 region has the DNA TGCGCCAGCAGCCAAGAATGGACAGAAGAGACCCAGTACTTC. Translation gives CASSQEWTEETQYF.

The chain recombines TRBV19 with TRBJ2-1; 7 nucleotides line up with TRBD2. The CDR3 runs to 14 residues. Germline values: CDR1 LNHDA, CDR2 SQIVND (reference sequence). V shed 6 bases, J shed 5 bases, and the junction held 7 bases outside the gene matches. The CDR3 DNA follows: TGTGCCAGTAGGAGGGTTGGGGGGGACAATGAGCAGTTCTTC. Translation gives CASRRVGGDNEQFF.

The chain links TRBV7-9 to TRBJ2-5; TRBD1 aligns across 11 bases. Germline values: CDR1 SEHNR, CDR2 FQNEAQ (reference sequence). This CDR3 is 16 amino acids long. V was clipped by 1 base and J by 3 bases; unmatched bases: 4. The CDR3 nucleotides read TGTGCCAGCAGCTTAGTTCTGGGACAGGGGGAAGAGACCCAGTACTTC. Amino acids: CASSLVLGQGEETQYF.